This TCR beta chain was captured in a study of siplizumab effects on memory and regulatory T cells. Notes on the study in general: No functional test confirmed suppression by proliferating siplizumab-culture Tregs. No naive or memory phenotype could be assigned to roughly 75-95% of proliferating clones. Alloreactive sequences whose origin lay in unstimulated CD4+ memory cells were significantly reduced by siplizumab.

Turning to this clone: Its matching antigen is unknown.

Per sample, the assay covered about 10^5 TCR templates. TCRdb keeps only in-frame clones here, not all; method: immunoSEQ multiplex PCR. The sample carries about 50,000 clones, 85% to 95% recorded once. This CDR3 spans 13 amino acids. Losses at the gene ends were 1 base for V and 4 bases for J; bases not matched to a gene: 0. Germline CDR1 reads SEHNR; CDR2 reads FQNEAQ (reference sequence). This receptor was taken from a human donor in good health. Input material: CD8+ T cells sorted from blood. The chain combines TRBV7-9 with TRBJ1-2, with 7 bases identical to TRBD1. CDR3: CASSLGDSYGYTF. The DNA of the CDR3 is TGTGCCAGCAGCTTAGGGGACAGCTATGGCTACACCTTC. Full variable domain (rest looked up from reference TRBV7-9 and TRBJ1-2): DTGVSQNPRHKITKRGQNVTFRCDPISEHNRLYWYRQTLGQGPEFLTYFQNEAQLEKSRLLSDRFSAERPKGSFSTLEIQRTEQGDSAMYLCASSLGDSYGYTFGSGTRLTVV.